A single sample gave rise to the 2 T cell receptor beta chains below, sequenced in a study of cytomegalovirus exposure and HLA in healthy donors. PCR employed 60 Vbeta and 13 Jbeta primers. Method: immunoSEQ multiplex PCR; TCRdb's copy keeps in-frame clones and lacks some. The listing records just over 40,000 clones. Material: PBMCs. The receptors here all came from a man aged 25 to 45 in good health and CMV-seronegative.

V and J are TRBV15 and TRBJ1-4; weak D call: TRBD1 (5 bases). Trimming pared 4 bases from V and 2 bases from J, leaving 14 bases between. Germline lookup yields CDR1 LNHNV and CDR2 YYDKDF (reference sequence). CDR3 size: 16 residues. The CDR3 nucleotides are TGTGCCACCAGCATCCCCCCGGGACTGACTAATGAAAAACTGTTTTTT. Amino acids: CATSIPPGLTNEKLFF.

The V call is TRBV19, the J call TRBJ2-2, with TRBD1 as a possible D gene (5 bases). CDR3 length equals 14 residues. Trimming shortened V by 4 bases and J by 6 bases, and 12 bases separated the two germline ends. CDR1 and CDR2 (germline): LNHDA, SQIVND (reference sequence). CDR3 residues: CASSTIRGPGELFF. The CDR3 region has the DNA TGTGCCAGTAGTACGATAAGGGGCCCCGGGGAGCTGTTTTTT. The full variable domain, completed using reference TRBV19 and TRBJ2-2, is DGGITQSPKYLFRKEGQNVTLSCEQNLNHDAMYWYRQDPGQGLRLIYYSQIVNDFQKGDIAEGYSVSREKKESFPLTVTSAQKNPTAFYLCASSTIRGPGELFFGEGSRLTVL.